Shown below are 15 T cell receptor beta chains from a single sample sequenced in a study of shared clonotypes between healthy human individuals. TCRdb's table, derived via immunoSEQ multiplex PCR, lists solely in-frame clones and lacks some. Of fewer than 650,000 clones in the sample, around 77% are singletons; the top ten hold about 12%. The sequenced sample consisted of PBMCs. Receptor source: a woman aged 40 to 49 in good health. Some clones in this sample may be carry-over from other donors' samples.

The rearrangement links TRBV28 to TRBJ1-5; D might be TRBD1 (6 bases). CDR1 is MDHEN, CDR2 SYDVKM, per germline. CDR3 length equals 14 residues. The ends were cut back, 6 bases at V and 0 bases at J, with 9 bases in the middle. The CDR3: CASSMTGSNQPQHF. The CDR3 bases are TGTGCCAGCAGCATGACAGGTAGCAATCAGCCCCAGCATTTT.

This chain links TRBV29-1 with TRBJ2-5, with 8 bases matching TRBD1. The J call is uncertain, as TRBJ2-7 better fits the DNA end. Looked up from germline, CDR1 is SQVTM and CDR2 is ANQGSEA. CDR3 length: 14 residues. The CDR3 DNA follows: TGCAGCGTGGAGCACGGGACAGGTTCATCCGAGCAGTACTTC. This encodes CSVEHGTGSSEQYF.

This clone was counted ten times or more. CDR3 nucleotide sequence: TGTGCCAGCAGCCGGGGACAGGGGCGGGGAAGAAGTGAAAAACTGTTTTTT. It is translated as CASSRGQGRGRSEKLFF. The chain couples TRBV4-2 to TRBJ1-4; 10 nucleotides align to TRBD1. Germline CDR1 LGHNA, CDR2 YNFKEQ. This CDR3 contains 17 residues. V was clipped by 4 bases and J by 7 bases; unmatched bases: 12.

CDR3 nucleotides: TGTGCCAGCAGCTTAGCGCGCCAGGCCAATCAGCCCCAGCATTTT. Its translation: CASSLARQANQPQHF. V gene TRBV7-8 combines with J gene TRBJ1-5; D unresolved. The CDR3 sequence is 15 residues long. Germline-derived CDR1 and CDR2 are SGHVS and FQNEAQ. V was trimmed by 0 bases and J by 3 bases, leaving 9 bases between them.

The rearrangement uses TRBV14 and TRBJ2-5, with D maybe TRBD2 (5 bases). V shed 1 base and J shed 5 bases, with 17 bases lying between them. The CDR3 has 16 amino acids. Germline values: CDR1 SGHDN, CDR2 FVKESK. The CDR3 DNA is TGTGCCAGCAGCCAAGCCAGAAGAGGGATTAGGGAGACCCAGTACTTC. Translating it yields CASSQARRGIRETQYF.

V and J are TRBV2 and TRBJ2-1, with D tentatively TRBD1 or TRBD2 (5 bases each). CDR1 is SNHLY, CDR2 FYNNEI, per germline. The CDR3 is made up of 15 amino acids. Trimming stripped 5 bases from V and 5 bases from J, with 16 bases between. CDR3 in amino acids: CASSRDPGIHNEQFF. The CDR3 nucleotides read TGTGCCAGCAGTCGGGACCCTGGTATCCACAATGAGCAGTTCTTC.

The rearrangement joins TRBV7-8 to TRBJ1-4; D might be TRBD1 (6 bases). Looked up from germline, CDR1 is SGHVS and CDR2 is FQNEAQ. This CDR3 comprises 13 residues. The V end lost 0 bases, the J end lost 13 bases, and 12 bases lay between the germline ends. CDR3 sequence: CASSLAGQGILFF. The CDR3 DNA reads TGTGCCAGCAGCTTAGCGGGGCAGGGGATACTGTTTTTT.

In regard to this clone: This sequence is one base from a far larger clone and is likely a read error. Other DNA sequences in this sample translate to the same CDR3. The genes are TRBV29-1 and TRBJ1-2; D ambiguous. In germline, CDR1 is SQVTM, CDR2 ANQGSEA. The CDR3 spans 11 residues. The CDR3 protein is CSESSNYGYTF. DNA for the CDR3: TGCAGCGAGTCCTCAAACTATGGATACACCTTC.

J is TRBJ2-7 and V is TRBV9; TRBD2 might be the D (6 bases). Germline values: CDR1 SGDLS, CDR2 YYNGEE. With 2 bases removed from V and 6 bases from J, the gap between germline ends came to 15 bases. This CDR3 contains 14 residues. CDR3 sequence: CASSVGGNTGEQYF. The CDR3 region has the DNA TGTGCCAGCAGCGTCGGGGGAAATACGGGCGAGCAGTACTTC.

In its sample, this clone was seen once. The same CDR3 arises from other DNA sequences in this sample as well. The V call is TRBV7-9, the J call TRBJ2-5, with D tentatively TRBD1 or TRBD2 (5 bases each). The CDR3 loop spans 13 amino acids. Germline V gene data show CDR1 as SEHNR and CDR2 as FQNEAQ (reference sequence). V dropped 2 bases and J dropped 4 bases, with 8 bases sitting between them. The CDR3 DNA is TGTGCCAGCAGCTTAAATGGGGGAGAGACCCAGTACTTC. Translating gives CASSLNGGETQYF.

V usage is TRBV18 and J usage is TRBJ2-7; no reliable D call. V was trimmed by 1 base and J by 6 bases, leaving 10 bases between them. This CDR3 is built from 13 residues. Germline V lookup: CDR1 KGHSH, CDR2 LQKENI. CDR3 bases: TGTGCCAGCTCACCACGGGGATACGGCGAGCAGTACTTC. This codes for CASSPRGYGEQYF.

The chain combines TRBV6-7 with TRBJ2-5, with TRBD2 matching 11 bases. TRBV6-7 is identified as an open reading frame with a role that is uncertain. The length of the CDR3 is 18 residues. Unmatched junction bases numbered 16, after V lost 6 bases and J lost 4 bases. The CDR3 DNA reads as TGTGCCAGCAGCACAAATTCCACTAGCGGGAGACTCCGAGAGACCCAGTACTTC. Encoded protein: CASSTNSTSGRLRETQYF.

The chain is built from TRBV7-3 and TRBJ2-2, with D perhaps TRBD1 or TRBD2 (5 bases each). V was trimmed by 0 bases and J by 6 bases, leaving 11 bases between them. The CDR3 covers 15 residues. The germline CDR1 and CDR2 sequences are SGHTA and FQGTGA. CDR3 sequence: CASSLTGTSAGELFF. Written as DNA, the CDR3 is TGTGCCAGCAGCTTAACTGGGACGAGCGCCGGGGAGCTGTTTTTT. The full variable domain, completed using reference TRBV7-3 and TRBJ2-2, is GAGVSQTPSNKVTEKGKYVELRCDPISGHTALYWYRQSLGQGPEFLIYFQGTGAADDSGLPNDRFFAVRPEGSVSTLKIQRTERGDSAVYLCASSLTGTSAGELFFGEGSRLTVL.

The chain uses TRBV7-3 and TRBJ2-5; 9 nucleotides match TRBD1. The CDR3 is made up of 16 amino acids. Trimming cost V 2 bases and J 1 base; bases outside gene matches: 5. In germline, CDR1 is SGHTA, CDR2 FQGTGA. CDR3 protein: CASSLSSQGAQETQYF. CDR3 DNA sequence: TGTGCCAGCAGCTTATCCTCACAGGGGGCCCAAGAGACCCAGTACTTC.

The V gene is TRBV19, the J gene TRBJ2-1; 9 bases are a match to TRBD2. CDR1 is LNHDA and CDR2 is SQIVND in the germline V gene (reference sequence). The CDR3 sequence is 16 residues long. V dropped 5 bases and J dropped 7; count of bases not matched to a gene: 12. CDR3 nucleotide sequence: TGTGCCAGTAGTGCCCGGGGAGCGGGAGGCCTAAATGAGCAGTTCTTC. Translation gives CASSARGAGGLNEQFF.